This T cell receptor beta chain was recorded in a study of blood T cell repertoires in COVID-19. Participants were placed into cohorts based on the clinical history they reported. This table comes from immunoSEQ multiplex PCR, and its TCRdb copy is limited to in-frame clones, with some not included. Altogether 150,000 to 200,000 clones are present, approximately 90% being singletons, with the ten largest covering roughly 0.77%. CDR3 length equals 10 residues. Per germline, CDR1 SNHLY and CDR2 FYNNEI. V was pared by 6 bases and J by 6 bases, with 5 bases between. This sequence was found in a young woman who had recovered from COVID-19. The chain has TRBV2 and TRBJ2-5, with D hard to call. The sequencing input was PBMCs or T cells enriched from blood (not recorded which). CDR3 bases: TGTGCCAGCAGAGCCCAGACCCAGTACTTC. This translates into CASRAQTQYF.